This T cell receptor beta chain is from a study of OX40 agonist ivuxolimab in advanced cancers. Broader study findings: Antigen specificity remained undetermined for the expanded peripheral T cells.

The sampling schedule covered blood at baseline, cycle 4 day 1, and cycle 7 day 1. CDR3 length: 14 residues. Germline-derived CDR1 and CDR2 are ENHRY and SYGVKD. V was clipped by 6 bases and J by 4 bases; unmatched bases: 4. For this clone: No antigen is known for it.

Data came from immunoSEQ multiplex PCR; TCRdb stores just in-frame clones and leaves some out. In the table there are fewer than 10,000 clones, roughly two thirds of which are singletons. Material: CD4+ or CD8+ T cells sorted from blood, obtained in a trial of the OX40 agonist ivuxolimab. The TCR originated in an adult with an advanced solid tumor such as melanoma, head and neck, liver or kidney cancer. V usage is TRBV10-3 and J usage is TRBJ2-7; TRBD2 matches 12 bases. The DNA for the CDR3 is TGTGCCATCAGCTCCGGGACTAGCGGGTACGAGCAGTACTTC. It is translated as CAISSGTSGYEQYF.